A selection of T cell receptor beta chains follows, all from one sample in a study of cytomegalovirus exposure and HLA in healthy donors. Assay: immunoSEQ multiplex PCR; the TCRdb copy retains only in-frame clones and omits some. The sample contains roughly 120,000 clones, over 90% of which appear only once. Sequencing used PBMCs. These receptors were obtained from a woman between 18 and 29 years old in good health and CMV-seronegative. CDR3s include the opening cysteine and the closing phenylalanine or tryptophan. D genes are given only for firm matches. Size is stated for part of the rows, as once, few or many counts, or as a class when the clone is expanded.

J gene | D gene | V gene | clone size | CDR3 DNA | CDR3 protein
TRBJ1-1 | . | TRBV10-2 | . | TGCGCCAGCAGTGCGGGGCAGGGGATGGTTAGAGCTTTCTTT | CASSAGQGMVRAFF
TRBJ1-6 | . | TRBV5-1 | . | TGCGCCAGCAGCCCCCGGGGAGATTCACCCCTCCACTTT | CASSPRGDSPLHF
TRBJ2-7 | . | TRBV6-1 | . | TGTGCCAGCAGTGAAACAGACAGGTTTGTAAGCTCCTACGAGCAGTACTTC | CASSETDRFVSSYEQYF
TRBJ2-7 | TRBD2 | TRBV5-1 | . | TGCGCCAGCGCTGCGGGGGTCGTCTCCTACGAGCAGTACTTC | CASAAGVVSYEQYF
TRBJ2-7 | TRBD2 | TRBV6-6 | . | TGTGCCAGCAGTTACGGGACTAGCGGGGGCTACGAGCAGTACTTC | CASSYGTSGGYEQYF
TRBJ2-2 | . | TRBV14 | . | TGTGCCAGCAGCCAAGTACTAAACACCGGGGAGCTGTTTTTT | CASSQVLNTGELFF
TRBJ1-3 | . | TRBV4-1 | . | TGCGCCAGCAGCCAAGATTCAGGGACTGGAAACACCATATATTTT | CASSQDSGTGNTIYF
TRBJ1-1 | TRBD1 | TRBV9 | . | TGTGCCAGCAGCTTAGACGGACAGGGGGACACTGAAGCTTTCTTT | CASSLDGQGDTEAFF
TRBJ2-5 | TRBD2 | TRBV2 | once | TGTGCCAGCAGTGATTTTATAGACGGGGGGGTAGAGACCCAGTACTTC | CASSDFIDGGVETQYF
TRBJ1-2 | TRBD1 | TRBV27 | . | TGTGCCAGCAGCCCGACAGGGGAAGGCTACACCTTC | CASSPTGEGYTF
TRBJ2-3 | TRBD1 | TRBV5-5 | . | TGTGCCAGCAGCTTCGGGACAGGGGCCCACACAGATACGCAGTATTTT | CASSFGTGAHTDTQYF
TRBJ2-7 | TRBD1 | TRBV29-1 | . | TGCAGCGTTGAAGATCTTGCACAGGGGGGAGACGAGCAGTACTTC | CSVEDLAQGGDEQYF
TRBJ1-3 | . | TRBV10-3 | . | TGTGCCCCCACCGCAGGGTTAGGTGGAAACACCATATATTTT | CAPTAGLGGNTIYF